This paragraph reports one T cell receptor (beta chain). This clonotype was detected ten times or more. The clone's antigen remains unknown. Base qualities are not at hand, and no much larger clone is one base apart. This sample was taken from a study of T cells in Graves' hyperthyroidism and ophthalmopathy (dated by TCRdb to 2018 to 2020). Some background on the complete study: Peripheral blood was collected at initial diagnosis, before any treatment. For training and testing, the 95 to 100 patients in the discovery cohort were randomly divided in a 7:3 ratio. In addition, the study compared T-cell repertoires in thyroid tissue and in blood from roughly 6 Graves' hyperthyroidism patients. A discovery cohort of roughly 96 patients, 43 with Graves' ophthalmopathy and under 60 with stable Graves' hyperthyroidism, was used to find distinguishing TCR V-J signatures. The paper reports TCR Vbeta CDR3 sequencing of approximately 140 peripheral blood samples: around 45 ophthalmopathy, roughly 74 hyperthyroidism and approximately 17 progressor patients. Whether ophthalmopathy could be predicted prospectively was tested in an independent validation cohort made up of under 20 hyperthyroidism patients plus 17 patients who later progressed to ophthalmopathy. Following sampling, methimazole starting at 30 mg daily was given to hyperthyroidism patients, and high-dose intravenous methylprednisolone was given to ophthalmopathy patients. Beyond this particular receptor, the publication reports: Sample size was not statistically predetermined, and blinding of investigators to group allocation was not performed. Most expanded thyroid clonotypes (frequency above 0.001) were also detected in blood, a finding suggesting that blood repertoires may reflect thyroid immune responses. In cross-validation, a model built on a 13 V-J signature told ophthalmopathy apart from stable hyperthyroidism with less than 90% sensitivity and 81% to 82% specificity, and in testing the same model reached 80%/75%. In validation, the model predicted progression to ophthalmopathy with about 71% sensitivity and 72% to 85% specificity, a median of 6.5 months before onset.

Moderately to severely active disease, a Clinical Activity Score of at least 3, a NOSPECS grade of at least 4, and a duration under 3 months were present in ophthalmopathy patients. Patients with uncontrolled infections, other autoimmune diseases, pregnancy or lactation were excluded. Clinical symptoms, serum thyroxine and TRAb, thyroid ultrasound, and orbital computed tomography formed the basis for the diagnoses. PBMCs were separated from over 9 ml of fresh peripheral blood using Ficoll-Paque density gradient centrifugation. Total RNA was extracted with Trizol reagent, and quality was checked on an Agilent 2100 Bioanalyzer. The CDR3 measures 14 amino acids from cysteine to phenylalanine. Only the CDR3 portion is preserved as DNA: 42 bases, with reading frame beginning at the first base. CDR1 and CDR2, looked up from the germline V gene, are SNHLY and FYNNEI. For this chain, trimming is 8 bases at the V end and 3 bases at the J end, and the number of junction bases without a gene match is 9.

TCR beta CDR3 regions were amplified from RNA transcripts. A first-round RT-PCR of the TCR CDR3 used the HTBI primer set with the Qiagen OneStep RT-PCR kit. The libraries were constructed in a second round of multiplex PCR and then size-selected and purified. The libraries were sequenced on an Illumina HiSeq2000 using paired-end 100 bp reads. The original pipeline was this. Raw data were processed with SOAPnuke, discarding reads with adapters, uncalled bases, mean Phred below 15, or no exact constant-primer or identifier match. High-quality paired reads were merged with COPE v1.2.5, and unique nucleotide sequences were defined as clonotypes. Clonotypes were aligned to IMGT TRBV, TRBD and TRBJ reference segments using MiTCR v1.1. The analysis included only V-J combinations with a frequency above 0.0001, which together covered over 98% of the repertoires. A TCS score was defined as the ratio of F50 (clonal expansion) to E x V (chaos), with BLOSUM62-based TCRdist applied between CDR3 peptides within each V-J. Welch's t-statistics and random forest reduced roughly 540 V-J features to 13, which were used in a naive Bayes classifier (R e1071). TCRdb reanalyzed the raw reads on its own, using fastp at Q25 for trimming and MiXCR for clone calling, and kept in-frame beta chains. Entries are consolidated by CDR3 protein sequence, retaining the most common genes and DNA. None of the V and J calls come from the authors' own analysis; TCRdb made them. The sample table records some 300,000 distinct CDR3 sequences; roughly 20% of these occur just once. Just under 40% of the sample goes to the ten largest clones.

The sequence is built from TRBV2 and TRBJ2-7; 8 bases in the junction line up with TRBD1. Sequenced sample: blood. The TCR comes from a man over 45 with Graves' ophthalmopathy. Here is the DNA: TGTGCCAGCCCGCCGGGACAGGAGCTCTACGAGCAGTACTTC. This sequence encodes CASPPGQELYEQYF.